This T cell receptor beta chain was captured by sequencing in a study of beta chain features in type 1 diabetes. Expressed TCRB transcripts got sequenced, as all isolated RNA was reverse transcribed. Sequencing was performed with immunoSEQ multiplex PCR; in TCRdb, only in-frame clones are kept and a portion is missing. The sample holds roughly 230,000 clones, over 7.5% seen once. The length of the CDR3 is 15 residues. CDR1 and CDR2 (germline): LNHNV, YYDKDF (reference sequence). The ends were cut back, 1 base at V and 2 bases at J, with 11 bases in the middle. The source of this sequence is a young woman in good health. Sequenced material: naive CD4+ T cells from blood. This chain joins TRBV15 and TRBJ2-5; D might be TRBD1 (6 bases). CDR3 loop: CATSRGGRLQETQYF. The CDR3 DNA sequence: TGTGCCACCAGCAGAGGGGGGCGGTTACAAGAGACCCAGTACTTC.